This T cell receptor (beta chain) was identified in a study of T cell changes during pregnancy in multiple sclerosis. CDR1 SGHRS and CDR2 YFSETQ come from the germline V gene. With V trimmed by 0 bases and J by 3 bases, 4 bases remained unmatched. The CDR3 is made up of 15 amino acids. Clones were sequenced by immunoSEQ multiplex PCR, and TCRdb holds only the in-frame ones, with some missing. The data show about 67,000 clones, approximately 92% seen once. Source: peripheral blood, taken in the first trimester of pregnancy. The TCR originated in a female donor with multiple sclerosis, enrolled in a pregnancy study. The rearrangement links TRBV5-1 to TRBJ2-3; 7 bases agree with TRBD1. The CDR3 sequence: CASSLVQGETDTQYF. CDR3 nucleotide sequence: TGCGCCAGCAGCTTGGTTCAGGGGGAGACAGATACGCAGTATTTT.